This T cell receptor beta chain is drawn from a study of Ad26.COV2.S vaccination and SARS-CoV-2 variants. Study-wide results and limits: Quantification of TCR breadth and depth may have yielded underestimates of total T cell responses.

Note on this clone: Antigen unknown.

The junction had 4 bases not matched to a gene; V was cut back by 3 bases and J by 4 bases. CDR3 length: 16 residues. Germline V gene sequence: CDR1 MNHNS, CDR2 SASEGT. Clones were read by immunoSEQ multiplex PCR, and TCRdb kept only the in-frame ones, dropping some. This sample has about 350,000 clones; 92% occur once, and the top ten carry 3.5% to 4.5%. The chain links TRBV6-1 to TRBJ2-6; 9 positions agree with TRBD1. The sequence was obtained from a human donor who had recovered from COVID-19. This specimen consisted of peripheral blood, obtained after recovery from COVID-19. The chain's CDR3 is CASSETGGAGANVLTF. The CDR3 DNA reads TGTGCCAGCAGTGAGACAGGGGGGGCAGGGGCCAACGTCCTGACTTTC.